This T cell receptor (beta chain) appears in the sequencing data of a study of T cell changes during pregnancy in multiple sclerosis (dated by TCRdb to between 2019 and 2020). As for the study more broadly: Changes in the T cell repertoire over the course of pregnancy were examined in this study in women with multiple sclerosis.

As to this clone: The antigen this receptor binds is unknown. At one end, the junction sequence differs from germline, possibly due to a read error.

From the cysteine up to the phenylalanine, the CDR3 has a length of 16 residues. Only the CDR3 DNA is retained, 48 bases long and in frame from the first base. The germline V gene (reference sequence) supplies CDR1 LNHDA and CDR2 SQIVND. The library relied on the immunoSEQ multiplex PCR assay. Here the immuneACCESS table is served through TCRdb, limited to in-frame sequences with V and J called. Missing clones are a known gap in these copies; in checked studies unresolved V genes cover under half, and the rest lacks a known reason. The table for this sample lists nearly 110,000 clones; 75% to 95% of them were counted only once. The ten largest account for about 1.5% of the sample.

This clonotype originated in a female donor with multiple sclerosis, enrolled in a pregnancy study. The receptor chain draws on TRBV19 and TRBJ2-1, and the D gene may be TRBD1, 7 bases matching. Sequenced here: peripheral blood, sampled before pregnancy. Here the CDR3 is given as CASSMGGQISFNEQFF. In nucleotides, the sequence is TGTGCCAGTAGTATGGGGGGACAGATTTCCTTCAATGAGCAGTTCTTC.